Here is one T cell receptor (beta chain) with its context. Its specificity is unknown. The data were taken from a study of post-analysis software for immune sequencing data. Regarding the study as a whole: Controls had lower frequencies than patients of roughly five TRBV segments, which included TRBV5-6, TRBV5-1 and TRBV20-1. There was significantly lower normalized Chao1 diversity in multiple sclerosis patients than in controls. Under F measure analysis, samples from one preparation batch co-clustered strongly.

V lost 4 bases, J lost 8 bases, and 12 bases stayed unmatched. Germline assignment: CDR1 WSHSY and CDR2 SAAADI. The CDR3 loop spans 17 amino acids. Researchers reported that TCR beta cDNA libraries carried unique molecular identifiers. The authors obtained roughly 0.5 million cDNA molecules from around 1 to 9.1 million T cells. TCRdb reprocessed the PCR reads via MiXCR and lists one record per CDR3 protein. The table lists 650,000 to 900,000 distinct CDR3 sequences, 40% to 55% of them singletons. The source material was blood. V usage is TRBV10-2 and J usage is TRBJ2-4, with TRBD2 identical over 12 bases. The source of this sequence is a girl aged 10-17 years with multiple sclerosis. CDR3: CASSVTSGRSLKDIQYF. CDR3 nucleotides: TGCGCCAGCAGTGTAACTAGCGGGAGGTCATTGAAGGACATTCAGTACTTC.